This note documents a single T cell receptor (beta chain) sequence. These data originate in a study of blood T cell repertoires in COVID-19. Across the whole study: In each case, the material was cDNA or gDNA derived from T cells, B-cell-depleted T cells, or PBMCs.

The repertoire was sequenced with immunoSEQ multiplex PCR; TCRdb's copy has only in-frame clones and lacks some. This table has about 100,000 clones, approximately 86% appearing once. V was clipped by 5 bases and J by 8 bases, with 21 bases between them. Germline lookup yields CDR1 SEHNR and CDR2 FQNEAQ (reference sequence). This CDR3 has 15 amino acids. Sequenced material: peripheral blood. This TCR came from a man between 45 and 60 years old with active or convalescent COVID-19. The genes are TRBV7-9 and TRBJ1-2; D possibly corresponds to TRBD1 (5 bases). The CDR3 loop reads CASSPSGGGTWGYTF. The DNA of the CDR3 is TGTGCCAGCAGCCCGTCGGGGGGTGGGACTTGGGGCTACACCTTC. Full variable domain (missing parts from reference TRBV7-9 and TRBJ1-2): DTGVSQNPRHKITKRGQNVTFRCDPISEHNRLYWYRQTLGQGPEFLTYFQNEAQLEKSRLLSDRFSAERPKGSFSTLEIQRTEQGDSAMYLCASSPSGGGTWGYTFGSGTRLTVV.